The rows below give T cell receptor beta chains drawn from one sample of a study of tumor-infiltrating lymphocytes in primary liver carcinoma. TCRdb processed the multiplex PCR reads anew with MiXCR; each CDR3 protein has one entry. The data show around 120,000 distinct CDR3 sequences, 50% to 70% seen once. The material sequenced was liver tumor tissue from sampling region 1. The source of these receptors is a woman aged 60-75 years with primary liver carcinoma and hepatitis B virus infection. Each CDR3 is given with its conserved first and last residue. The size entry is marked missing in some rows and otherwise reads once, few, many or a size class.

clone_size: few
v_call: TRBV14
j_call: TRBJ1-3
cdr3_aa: CASSHSGTGGFGNTIYF

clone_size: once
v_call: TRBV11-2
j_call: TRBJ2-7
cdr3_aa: CVSSSPGQGDPMQQYF

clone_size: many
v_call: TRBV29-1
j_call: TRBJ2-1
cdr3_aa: CSARRASYNEQFF

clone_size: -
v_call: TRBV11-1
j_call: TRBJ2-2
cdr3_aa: CANRPSLDTGELCF

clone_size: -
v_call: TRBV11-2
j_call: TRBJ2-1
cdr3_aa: CASSQTGTGYTEQFF

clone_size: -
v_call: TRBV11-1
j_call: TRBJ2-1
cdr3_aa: CASSLGWTTHNEQFF

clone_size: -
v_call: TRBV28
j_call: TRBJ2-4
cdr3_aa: CASRSTGGKNIQYF

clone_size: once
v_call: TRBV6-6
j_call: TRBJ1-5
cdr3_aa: CASSYLDRGDQPQHF

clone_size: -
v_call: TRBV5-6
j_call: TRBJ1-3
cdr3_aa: CASSLEAGSSGNTIYF

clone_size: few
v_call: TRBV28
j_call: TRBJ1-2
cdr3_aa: CASSSYPTGPSPYGYTF

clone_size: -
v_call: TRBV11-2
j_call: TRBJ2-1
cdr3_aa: CASGLRRVGGVQFF

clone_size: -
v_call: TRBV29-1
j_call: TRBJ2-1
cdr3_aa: CGVEEVWGAHSEQFF

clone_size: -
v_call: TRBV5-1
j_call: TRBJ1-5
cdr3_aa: CASSPGQGPNQPQHF

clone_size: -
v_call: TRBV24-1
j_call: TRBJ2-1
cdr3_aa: CATSDRLAGGPKDEQFF

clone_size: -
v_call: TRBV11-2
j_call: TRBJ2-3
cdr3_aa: CASSSFGLAGPDTQYF

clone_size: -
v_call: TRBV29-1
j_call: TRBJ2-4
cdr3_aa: CSVEYGARNIQYF

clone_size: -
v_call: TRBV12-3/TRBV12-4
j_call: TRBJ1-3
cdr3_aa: CASSLDGRYGNTIYF

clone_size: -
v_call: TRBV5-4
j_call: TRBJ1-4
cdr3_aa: CASSLGTGSNEKPFF

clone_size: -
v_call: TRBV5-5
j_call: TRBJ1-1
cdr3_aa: CASSVSGRTEAFF

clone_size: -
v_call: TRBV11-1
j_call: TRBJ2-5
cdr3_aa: CASSLGLGALLEAQYF

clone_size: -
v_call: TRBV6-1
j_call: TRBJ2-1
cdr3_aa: CASCVAGGPSEQFF

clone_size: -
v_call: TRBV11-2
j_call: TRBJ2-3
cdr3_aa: CASRLEAGSTDTQYF

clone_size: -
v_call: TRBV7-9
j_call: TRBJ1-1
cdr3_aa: CASSYSSTGGTEAFF

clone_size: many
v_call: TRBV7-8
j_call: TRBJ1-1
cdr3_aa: CATRMEGTVNTEAFF

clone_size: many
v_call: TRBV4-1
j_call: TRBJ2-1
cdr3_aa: CASSQDRVISYNEQFF

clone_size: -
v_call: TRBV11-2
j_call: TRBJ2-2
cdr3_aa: CASSFGLAGDEGELFF

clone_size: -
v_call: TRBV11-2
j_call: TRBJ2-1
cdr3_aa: CTSSLGNSGYNEQFF

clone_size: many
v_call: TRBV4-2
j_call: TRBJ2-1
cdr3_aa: CASSQEATSGTHNEQFF

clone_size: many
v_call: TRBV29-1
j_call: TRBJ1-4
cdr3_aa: CSVSSGRGEKLFF

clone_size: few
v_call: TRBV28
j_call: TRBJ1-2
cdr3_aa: CASIKVGHNTNYGYTF

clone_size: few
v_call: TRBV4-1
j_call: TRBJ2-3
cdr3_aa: CASSSRDGATDTQYF

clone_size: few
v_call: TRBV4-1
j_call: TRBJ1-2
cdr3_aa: CASSQEGIANYGYTF

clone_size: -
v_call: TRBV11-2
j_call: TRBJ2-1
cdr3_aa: CTSSLDRNRNEQFF

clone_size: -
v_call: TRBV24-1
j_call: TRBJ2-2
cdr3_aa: CATSSPTGKHTGELFF

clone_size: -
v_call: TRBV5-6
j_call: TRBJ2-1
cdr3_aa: CASILGLKEDEQFF

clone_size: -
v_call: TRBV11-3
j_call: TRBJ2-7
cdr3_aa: CASSPRLYEQFF

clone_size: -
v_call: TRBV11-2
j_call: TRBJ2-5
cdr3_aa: CASSRKSGETQYF

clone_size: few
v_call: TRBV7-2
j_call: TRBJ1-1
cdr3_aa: CASSLGPLNTEAFF

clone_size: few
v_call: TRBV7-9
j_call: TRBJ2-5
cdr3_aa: CASSFWGAGETQYF

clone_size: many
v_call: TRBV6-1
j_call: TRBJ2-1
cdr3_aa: CASRAGGPYNEQFF

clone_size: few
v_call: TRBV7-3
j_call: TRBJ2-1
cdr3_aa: CASSLGQNNEQFF